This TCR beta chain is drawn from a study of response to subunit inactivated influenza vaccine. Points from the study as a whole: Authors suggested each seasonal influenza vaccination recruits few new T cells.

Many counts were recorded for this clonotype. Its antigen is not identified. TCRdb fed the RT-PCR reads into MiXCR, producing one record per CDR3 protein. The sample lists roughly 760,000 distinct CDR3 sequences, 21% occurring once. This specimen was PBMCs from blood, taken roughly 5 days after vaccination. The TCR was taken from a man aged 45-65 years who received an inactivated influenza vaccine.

CDR3 loop: CASSHHDEQYF. CDR3 DNA: TGTGCCAGCAGTCACCACGACGAGCAGTACTTC. This rearrangement joins TRBV6-2 or TRBV6-3 to TRBJ2-7, with D unresolved. Per the germline V gene, CDR1 is MNHEY and CDR2 is SVGEGT. The CDR3 is 11 residues long. V was shortened by 5 bases and J by 5 bases, with 7 bases between the two germline ends.